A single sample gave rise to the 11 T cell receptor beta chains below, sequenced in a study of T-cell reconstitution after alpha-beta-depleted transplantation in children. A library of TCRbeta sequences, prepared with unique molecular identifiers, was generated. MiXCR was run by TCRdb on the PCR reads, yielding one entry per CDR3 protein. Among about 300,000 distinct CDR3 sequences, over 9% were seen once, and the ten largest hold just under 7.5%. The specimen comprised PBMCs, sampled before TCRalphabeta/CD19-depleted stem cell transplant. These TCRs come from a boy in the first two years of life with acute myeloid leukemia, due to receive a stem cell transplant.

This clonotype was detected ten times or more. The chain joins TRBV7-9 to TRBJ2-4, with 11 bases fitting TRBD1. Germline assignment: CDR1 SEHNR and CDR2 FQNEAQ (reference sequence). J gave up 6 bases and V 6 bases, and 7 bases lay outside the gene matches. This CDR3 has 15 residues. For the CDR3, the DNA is TGTGCCAGCAGTTCTTTCGGGACAGGGGGAAACATTCAGTACTTC. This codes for CASSSFGTGGNIQYF.

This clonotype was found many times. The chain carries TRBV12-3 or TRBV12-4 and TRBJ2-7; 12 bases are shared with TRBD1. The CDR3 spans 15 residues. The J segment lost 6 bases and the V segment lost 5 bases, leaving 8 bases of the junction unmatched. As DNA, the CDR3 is TGTGCCAGCAGTGCCGGGACAGGGGGCTGGGGCGAGCAGTACTTC. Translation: CASSAGTGGWGEQYF.

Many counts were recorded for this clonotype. The CDR3 is CASSQAATGWASAFF. As DNA, the CDR3 is TGTGCCAGCAGCCAAGCGGCGACAGGTTGGGCCTCAGCTTTCTTT. The chain carries TRBV14 and TRBJ1-1, with D possibly TRBD1 on 6 matching bases. The CDR3 has 15 amino acids. The germline V gene has CDR1 SGHDN and CDR2 FVKESK. V was pared by 1 base and J by 10 bases, with 19 bases between. The full variable domain, completed using reference TRBV14 and TRBJ1-1, is EAGVTQFPSHSVIEKGQTVTLRCDPISGHDNLYWYRRVMGKEIKFLLHFVKESKQDESGMPNNRFLAERTGGTYSTLKVQPAELEDSGVYFCASSQAATGWASAFFGQGTRLTVV.

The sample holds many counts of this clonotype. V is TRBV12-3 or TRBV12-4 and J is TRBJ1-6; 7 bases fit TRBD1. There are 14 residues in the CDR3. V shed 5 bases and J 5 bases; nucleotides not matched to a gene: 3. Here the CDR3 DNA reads TGTGCCAGCAGTCCCGGACAGGATAATTCACCCCTCCACTTT. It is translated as CASSPGQDNSPLHF.

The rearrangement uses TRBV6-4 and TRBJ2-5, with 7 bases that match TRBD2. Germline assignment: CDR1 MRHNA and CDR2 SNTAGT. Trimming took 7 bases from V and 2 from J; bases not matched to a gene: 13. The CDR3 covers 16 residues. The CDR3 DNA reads TGTGCCAGCAACCAGACGACCGGGACTACTCAAGAGACCCAGTACTTC. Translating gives CASNQTTGTTQETQYF.

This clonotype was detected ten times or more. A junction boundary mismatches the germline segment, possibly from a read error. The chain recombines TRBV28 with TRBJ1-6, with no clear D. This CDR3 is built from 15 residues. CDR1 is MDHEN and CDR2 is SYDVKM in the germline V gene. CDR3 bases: TGTGCCAGCAGTTTTGGTTTCTCCCATAATTCACCCCTCCACTTT. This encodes CASSFGFSHNSPLHF.

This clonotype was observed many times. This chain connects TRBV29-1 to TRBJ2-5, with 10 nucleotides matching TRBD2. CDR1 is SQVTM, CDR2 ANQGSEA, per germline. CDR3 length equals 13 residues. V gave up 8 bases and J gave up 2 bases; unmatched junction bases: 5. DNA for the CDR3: TGCAGCCAGTCAGCGGGAGGGCAAGAGACCCAGTACTTC. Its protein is CSQSAGGQETQYF.

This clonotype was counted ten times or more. The CDR3 loop is CASSSSRISGRAGLVTQYF. In DNA, the CDR3 is TGTGCCAGCAGCTCCTCAAGAATAAGCGGGAGGGCGGGGCTGGTGACCCAGTACTTC. This chain uses TRBV7-7 with TRBJ2-5; 10 nucleotides align to TRBD2. J gave up 7 bases and V 4 bases, and 21 bases lay outside the gene matches. The CDR3 contains 19 residues. Germline V CDR1 and CDR2: SSHAT, FNYEAQ (reference sequence).

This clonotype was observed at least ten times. This CDR3 reads CASSLGNSNQPQHF. The CDR3 nucleotides read TGTGCCAGCAGTTTAGGAAACAGCAATCAGCCCCAGCATTTT. The V gene is TRBV12-3 or TRBV12-4, the J gene TRBJ1-5; D remains unclear. This CDR3 contains 14 residues. V was pared by 1 base and J by 1 base, with 5 bases between.

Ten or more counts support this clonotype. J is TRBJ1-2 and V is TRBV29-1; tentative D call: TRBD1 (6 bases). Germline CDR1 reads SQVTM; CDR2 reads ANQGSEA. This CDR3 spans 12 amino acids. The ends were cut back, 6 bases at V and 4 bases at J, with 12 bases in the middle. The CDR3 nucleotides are TGCAGCGTGGTTACAGGGCCCTATGGCTACACCTTC. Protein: CSVVTGPYGYTF.

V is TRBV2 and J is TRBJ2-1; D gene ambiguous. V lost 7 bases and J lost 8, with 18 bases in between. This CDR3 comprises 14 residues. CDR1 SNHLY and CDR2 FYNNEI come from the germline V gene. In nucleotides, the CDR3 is TGTGCCAGCAAGGCAGGCCAGGCACCCCATGAGCAGTTCTTC. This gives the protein CASKAGQAPHEQFF. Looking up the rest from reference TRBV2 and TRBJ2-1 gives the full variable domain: EPEVTQTPSHQVTQMGQEVILRCVPISNHLYFYWYRQILGQKVEFLVSFYNNEISEKSEIFDDQFSVERPDGSNFTLKIRSTKLEDSAMYFCASKAGQAPHEQFFGPGTRLTVL.